The clone carrying this T cell receptor (beta chain) was seen repeatedly, ten times or more. Its target is not known. One entry per CDR3 protein results from TCRdb running MiXCR on the 5' RACE reads. The profile shows 240,000 or so distinct CDR3 sequences, about 9.1% of them singletons. The sample comes from a study of CD8 T cells in ankylosing spondylitis. Germline CDR1 reads SGHTA; CDR2 reads FQGTGA. This CDR3 contains 17 residues. With V trimmed by 0 bases and J by 1 base, 3 bases remained unmatched. Study-wide results and limits: From matched ankylosing spondylitis synovial fluid, disease-linked clones were reportedly recovered at significantly enriched levels.

Specimen: blood, either unsorted or a sorted T cell fraction (not recorded which). The sequence was collected from a male donor with ankylosing spondylitis or in good health (not recorded which). This rearrangement joins TRBV7-3 to TRBJ2-1; the match to TRBD2 covers 10 bases. CDR3 residues: CASSLTGTSDSYNEQFF. The CDR3 coding sequence is TGTGCCAGCAGCTTAACAGGGACTAGCGATTCCTACAATGAGCAGTTCTTC.